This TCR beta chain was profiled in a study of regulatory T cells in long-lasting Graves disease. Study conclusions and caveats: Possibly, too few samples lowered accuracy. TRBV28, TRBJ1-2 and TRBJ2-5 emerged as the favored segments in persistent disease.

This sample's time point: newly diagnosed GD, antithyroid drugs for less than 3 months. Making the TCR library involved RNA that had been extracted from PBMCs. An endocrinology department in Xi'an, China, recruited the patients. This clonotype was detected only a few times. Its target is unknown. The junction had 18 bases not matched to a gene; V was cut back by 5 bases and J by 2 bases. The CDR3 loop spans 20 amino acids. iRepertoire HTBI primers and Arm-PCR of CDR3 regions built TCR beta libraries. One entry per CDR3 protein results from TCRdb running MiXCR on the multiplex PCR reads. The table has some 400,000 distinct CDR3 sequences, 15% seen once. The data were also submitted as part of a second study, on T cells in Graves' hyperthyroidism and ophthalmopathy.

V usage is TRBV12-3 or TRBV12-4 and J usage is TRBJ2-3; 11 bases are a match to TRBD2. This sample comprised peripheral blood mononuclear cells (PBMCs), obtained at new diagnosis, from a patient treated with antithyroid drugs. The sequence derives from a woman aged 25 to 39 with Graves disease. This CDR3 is CASSRGAGLAAWAHTDTQYF. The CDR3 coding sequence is TGTGCCAGCAGTCGGGGGGCGGGACTAGCGGCTTGGGCACACACAGATACGCAGTATTTT.